This record concerns one T cell receptor beta chain sequence. This CDR3 contains 14 residues. With 5 bases clipped from V and 5 bases from J, the junction kept 2 bases outside the gene matches. The V gene's germline CDR1 is SGHVS and CDR2 FQNEAQ. Profiled with immunoSEQ multiplex PCR; TCRdb holds only in-frame clones, not every one. The data contain more than 900,000 clones, around 78% of them seen just once; the ten biggest clones take up 0.5% to 0.65%. The sample originates from a study of shared clonotypes between healthy human individuals. About the study: The composition of the donors was a couple of women and a few men aged 18 to 49. CD8 memory received one plate per donor, CD8 naive two, CD4 memory three and CD4 naive three.

Sequenced: memory CD4+ T cells from PBMCs. Subset here: CD45RA-negative fraction. The V call is TRBV7-8, the J call TRBJ1-6; 8 nucleotides match TRBD1. This TCR derives from a man in his late teens or twenties in good health. Some clones in this sample may be carry-over from other donors' samples. CDR3 bases: TGTGCCAGCAGCCGGACAGGGAATAATTCACCCCTCCACTTT. This codes for CASSRTGNNSPLHF.